A selection of T cell receptor beta chains follows, all from one sample in a study of CD8 T cells in ankylosing spondylitis. TCRdb re-analysed the 5' RACE reads in MiXCR, keeping a single row per CDR3 protein. The sample includes 200,000 to 250,000 distinct CDR3 sequences, around 17% of them seen just once. Sequencing was done on a sample of blood, either unsorted or a sorted T cell fraction (not recorded which). Receptor source: a male donor with ankylosing spondylitis. CDR3s include the opening cysteine and the closing phenylalanine or tryptophan. A D gene is named only where the DNA matches it firmly. A clone size is listed for some rows: how often the clone was seen (once, few, many), or a class if it is expanded.

J gene,V gene,CDR3 length,D gene,clone size,CDR3 protein,CDR3 DNA
TRBJ2-7,TRBV7-9,12,TRBD1,-,CASSTGQPEQYF,TGTGCCAGCAGCACGGGACAGCCCGAGCAGTACTTC
TRBJ2-4,TRBV7-9,15,-,-,CASSPRSSQGNIQYF,TGTGCCAGCAGCCCCAGGTCAAGCCAGGGAAACATTCAGTACTTC
TRBJ2-2,TRBV5-1,11,-,-,CASSFGTELFF,TGCGCCAGCAGCTTTGGTACGGAGCTGTTTTTT
TRBJ2-1,TRBV28,17,TRBD2,many,CASSGVVAGISFYEQFF,TGTGCCAGCTCAGGGGTGGTAGCGGGAATCTCATTCTATGAGCAGTTCTTC
TRBJ1-2,TRBV12-3/TRBV12-4,14,-,-,CASSYGGALGGYTF,TGTGCCAGCAGTTACGGGGGGGCCCTGGGTGGCTACACCTTC
TRBJ2-7,TRBV12-3/TRBV12-4,11,-,many,CASREGYEQYF,TGTGCCAGCAGGGAGGGCTACGAGCAGTACTTC
TRBJ2-1,TRBV4-1,13,-,many,CASSGGSYNEQFF,TGCGCCAGCAGCGGGGGGTCCTACAATGAGCAGTTCTTC
TRBJ2-7,TRBV3-1,15,TRBD2,few,CASSQELAGNYEQYF,TGTGCCAGCAGCCAAGAACTAGCGGGAAACTACGAGCAGTACTTC
TRBJ2-2,TRBV7-9,15,-,-,CASSLDWAETGELFF,TGTGCCAGCAGCTTAGACTGGGCGGAGACCGGGGAGCTGTTTTTT
TRBJ2-5,TRBV12-3/TRBV12-4,16,TRBD2,few,CASSLGTSGPQETQYF,TGTGCCAGCAGTTTAGGGACTAGCGGACCTCAAGAGACCCAGTACTTC
TRBJ1-1,TRBV10-3,14,-,-,CAISDPGSTEAEFF,TGTGCCATCAGTGATCCGGGGAGCACTGAAGCGGAATTCTTT